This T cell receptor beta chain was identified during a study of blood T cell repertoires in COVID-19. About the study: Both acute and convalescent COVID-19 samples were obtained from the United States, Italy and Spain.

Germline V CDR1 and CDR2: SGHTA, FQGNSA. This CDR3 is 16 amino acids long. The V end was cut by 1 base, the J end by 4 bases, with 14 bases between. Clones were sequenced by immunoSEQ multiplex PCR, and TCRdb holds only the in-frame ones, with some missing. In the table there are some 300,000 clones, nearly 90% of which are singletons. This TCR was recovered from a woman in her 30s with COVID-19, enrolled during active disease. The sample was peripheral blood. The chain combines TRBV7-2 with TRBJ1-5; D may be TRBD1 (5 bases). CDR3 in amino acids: CASSLERGGGNQPQHF. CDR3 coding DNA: TGTGCCAGCAGCTTAGAGCGCGGGGGAGGGAATCAGCCCCAGCATTTT.